This TCR beta chain was found in a study of blood T cell repertoires in COVID-19. The germline V gene encodes CDR1 SQVTM and CDR2 ANQGSEA. This CDR3 has 14 amino acids. J was trimmed by 4 bases and V by 5 bases; bases with no gene match: 9. Enrolled during active infection, Seattle patients were then followed longitudinally. Profiled with immunoSEQ multiplex PCR; TCRdb holds only in-frame clones, not every one. This table holds some 360,000 clones, around 87% found once. The TCR was taken from a woman aged 60-75 years with COVID-19, enrolled during active disease. The source material was peripheral blood. This chain uses TRBV29-1 with TRBJ2-3, with 7 bases fitting TRBD2. The CDR3 is CSVLVIAGPDTQYF. DNA for the CDR3: TGCAGCGTTCTCGTAATAGCGGGCCCAGATACGCAGTATTTT.